Here is one T cell receptor (beta chain) with its context. V lost 3 bases, J lost 6 bases, and 6 bases lay in between. The CDR3 runs to 11 residues. Germline-derived CDR1 and CDR2 are SGDLS and YYNGEE. The protocol was immunoSEQ multiplex PCR, while the TCRdb copy is restricted to in-frame clones and leaves out a portion. The data hold 95,000 to 100,000 clones, with over 95% observed a single time. The data were obtained in a study of technical replicates of blood from several donors. The origin of this receptor is a human donor in good health. The gene calls are TRBV9 and TRBJ1-2, with no clear D. The source material was T cells isolated from PBMCs. The DNA for the CDR3 is TGTGCCAGCAGCGACATACATGGCTACACCTTC. Its protein product is CASSDIHGYTF.